The 19 T cell receptor beta chains reported below all come from one sample, sequenced in a study of shared T cell receptors in the human thymus. Measured with immunoSEQ multiplex PCR; TCRdb has only the in-frame clones, and not every one. There are around 730,000 clones in the sample; roughly 88% occur only once, and more than 0.008% lies in the top ten. These sequences were also reported in another study, on human thymus T cells.

Sequenced input: thymocytes. These TCRs come from a girl under two years old with a congenital heart defect.

The CDR3 nucleotides read TGCGCCAGCAGCTTTTCCTGGGTGAGGGACAGGGCCCCAACTAATGAAAAACTGTTTTTT. It is translated as CASSFSWVRDRAPTNEKLFF. The rearrangement links TRBV5-1 to TRBJ1-4, with TRBD1 identical over 9 bases. J gave up 0 bases and V 2 bases, and 14 bases lay outside the gene matches. The CDR3 has 20 amino acids. Germline CDR1 is SGHRS and CDR2 is YFSETQ. The full variable domain, completed using reference TRBV5-1 and TRBJ1-4, is KAGVTQTPRYLIKTRGQQVTLSCSPISGHRSVSWYQQTPGQGLQFLFEYFSETQRNKGNFPGRFSGRQFSNSRSEMNVSTLELGDSALYLCASSFSWVRDRAPTNEKLFFGSGTQLSVL.

The table lists this clone with a few counts. The rearrangement links TRBV27 to TRBJ1-1, with a tentative D call TRBD1 (6 bases). Trimming left V 7 bases short and J 3 bases short, with 12 bases between. This CDR3 has 13 residues. Germline V gene lookup returns CDR1 MNHEY and CDR2 SMNVEV (reference sequence). The CDR3 bases are TGTGCCAGCAAAGACAGGTTACACACTGAAGCTTTCTTT. Protein: CASKDRLHTEAFF.

This clone has only one observation. J is TRBJ2-5 and V is TRBV5-1, with 12 nucleotides matching TRBD2. The V and J ends lost 0 bases and 3 bases, in that order; junction bases with no gene match: 12. This CDR3 contains 19 residues. Germline values: CDR1 SGHRS, CDR2 YFSETQ. The CDR3 DNA is TGCGCCAGCAGCTTGGAGACTAGCGGGGGCCAAAAGGGGGAAGAGACCCAGTACTTC. It yields the protein CASSLETSGGQKGEETQYF.

This clone appeared once. For the CDR3, the DNA is TGTGCCAGCAGTGTAGAAGCCGATCCGAAAACAGATACGCAGTATTTT. Protein: CASSVEADPKTDTQYF. The chain is built from TRBV27 and TRBJ2-3; no clear D gene. The ends were cut back, 5 bases at V and 3 bases at J, with 18 bases in the middle. The germline CDR1 and CDR2 sequences are MNHEY and SMNVEV (reference sequence). The length of the CDR3 is 16 residues.

This chain connects TRBV6-6 to TRBJ1-1; maybe TRBD1 (6 bases). V lost 6 bases to trimming and J lost 4 bases, with 21 bases between them. This CDR3 is 16 amino acids long. CDR1 is MNHNY and CDR2 is SVGAGI in the germline V gene (reference sequence). Written as DNA, the CDR3 is TGTGCCAGCAGACCGGCCCCCGGACAGCCGATCACTGAAGCTTTCTTT. Translating gives CASRPAPGQPITEAFF.

CDR3 in DNA: TGTGCCAGCAGTCAGCCCGGGACACCAGTTGAAGCTTTCTTT. Its protein product is CASSQPGTPVEAFF. This chain uses TRBV6-5 with TRBJ1-1; tentative D call: TRBD1 (6 bases). The CDR3 extends over 14 amino acids. Germline V gene lookup returns CDR1 MNHEY and CDR2 SVGAGI. Trimming removed 5 bases from V and 7 bases from J, with 17 bases in between.

This clone has a handful of counts. The CDR3 sequence: CASSAYSTGHLAWNTGELFF. CDR3 nucleotide sequence: TGTGCCAGCAGCGCTTACTCCACGGGACACCTAGCCTGGAACACCGGGGAGCTGTTTTTT. The chain joins TRBV9 to TRBJ2-2; the D gene is possibly TRBD1 (6 bases). The CDR3 spans 20 residues. Trimming removed 3 bases at V and 1 base at J, with 25 bases between. Looked up from germline, CDR1 is SGDLS and CDR2 is YYNGEE.

There are a few counts of this clone. The chain joins TRBV7-9 to TRBJ1-2; weak D call: TRBD1 (6 bases). The CDR3 totals 13 residues. The V end was cut by 5 bases, the J end by 2 bases, with 9 bases between. Germline-derived CDR1 and CDR2 are SEHNR and FQNEAQ (reference sequence). For the CDR3, the DNA is TGTGCCAGCAGCCCCCAGGGGAACTATGGCTACACCTTC. Its protein product is CASSPQGNYGYTF.

The gene calls are TRBV5-1 and TRBJ2-3; TRBD2 matches 11 bases. Germline V gene data show CDR1 as SGHRS and CDR2 as YFSETQ. V lost 0 bases and J lost 2; bases outside the gene matches: 23. This CDR3 has 23 residues. CDR3 region: CASSLEIAGGNAMGCRDTDTQYF. The CDR3 coding sequence is TGCGCCAGCAGCTTGGAGATAGCGGGGGGGAATGCCATGGGATGTCGCGACACAGATACGCAGTATTTT.

The rearrangement uses TRBV7-9 and TRBJ2-7; 8 bases map to TRBD1. From germline, CDR1 is SEHNR and CDR2 FQNEAQ (reference sequence). CDR3 length: 14 amino acids. V trimming: 3 bases; J trimming: 3 bases; junction bases outside the gene matches: 4. In DNA, the CDR3 is TGTGCCAGCAGCTTGTGGACAGGGCGCTACGAGCAGTACTTC. Protein product: CASSLWTGRYEQYF.

For the CDR3, the DNA is TGTGCCAGCAGCCAATCTTTTTGGAGGGGATTGCTTCTGGGCGAGGGCAAAAACATTCAGTACTTC. Its translation is CASSQSFWRGLLLGEGKNIQYF. The V and J genes are TRBV4-2 and TRBJ2-4; possibly TRBD2 for D (6 bases). The CDR3 extends over 22 amino acids. With 2 bases removed from V and 3 bases from J, the gap between germline ends came to 32 bases. CDR1 is LGHNA and CDR2 is YNFKEQ in the germline V gene.

The genes are TRBV19 and TRBJ1-1, with D possibly TRBD1 on 6 matching bases. Trimming removed 0 bases at V and 2 bases at J, with 13 bases between. The CDR3 covers 16 residues. Germline loops: CDR1 LNHDA, CDR2 SQIVND (reference sequence). The CDR3 loop is CASSIDIGRGNTEAFF. Here the CDR3 DNA reads TGTGCCAGTAGTATAGATATCGGCAGGGGAAACACTGAAGCTTTCTTT. The full variable domain, in which reference TRBV19 and TRBJ1-1 provide the parts outside the CDR3, is DGGITQSPKYLFRKEGQNVTLSCEQNLNHDAMYWYRQDPGQGLRLIYYSQIVNDFQKGDIAEGYSVSREKKESFPLTVTSAQKNPTAFYLCASSIDIGRGNTEAFFGQGTRLTVV.

J is TRBJ1-4 and V is TRBV4-1; 12 bases are a match to TRBD1. V was clipped by 2 bases and J by 7 bases; unmatched bases: 8. Germline-derived CDR1 and CDR2 are MGHRA and YSYEKL. This CDR3 is 17 amino acids long. CDR3 sequence: CASSQLNRDRGPEKLFF. The CDR3 nucleotides read TGCGCCAGCAGCCAACTTAACCGGGACAGGGGGCCTGAAAAACTGTTTTTT.

The chain couples TRBV6-1 to TRBJ1-2; 8 positions agree with TRBD1. CDR3 length: 16 residues. Trimming took 3 bases from V and 0 from J; bases not matched to a gene: 6. Germline values: CDR1 MNHNS, CDR2 SASEGT. CDR3: CASSDGQGSANYGYTF. CDR3 nucleotide sequence: TGTGCCAGCAGTGATGGACAGGGATCTGCTAACTATGGCTACACCTTC.

This rearrangement joins TRBV7-9 to TRBJ2-5, with D possibly being TRBD1 (6 bases). This CDR3 contains 19 residues. V was trimmed by 5 bases and J by 2 bases, leaving 27 bases between them. Germline V gives CDR1 SEHNR, CDR2 FQNEAQ (reference sequence). CDR3 in DNA: TGTGCCAGCAGCCAAAAATCCCTGCGTTACCGGGACAAGCAAGAGACCCAGTACTTC. It yields the protein CASSQKSLRYRDKQETQYF.

The chain has TRBV5-5 and TRBJ1-1; 8 nucleotides agree with TRBD1. Germline V gives CDR1 SGHKS, CDR2 YYEKEE (reference sequence). V dropped 3 bases and J dropped 4; count of bases not matched to a gene: 8. CDR3 length equals 15 residues. Here the CDR3 DNA reads TGTGCCAGCAGCTCCCTGACAGGGGAAGTCACTGAAGCTTTCTTT. It is translated as CASSSLTGEVTEAFF.

This rearrangement joins TRBV5-1 to TRBJ1-1, with 7 bases aligning to TRBD1. The V gene's germline CDR1 is SGHRS and CDR2 YFSETQ. The length of the CDR3 is 17 residues. Trimming at V came to 0 bases and at J to 3 bases, leaving 11 bases not matched to a gene. CDR3 DNA: TGCGCCAGCAGCTTGGCCGACAGGGACGCCATGCACACTGAAGCTTTCTTT. Amino acid sequence: CASSLADRDAMHTEAFF. Supplemented by reference TRBV5-1 and TRBJ1-1, the full variable domain reads KAGVTQTPRYLIKTRGQQVTLSCSPISGHRSVSWYQQTPGQGLQFLFEYFSETQRNKGNFPGRFSGRQFSNSRSEMNVSTLELGDSALYLCASSLADRDAMHTEAFFGQGTRLTVV.

CDR3 sequence reads: CASSINIYGYTF. The CDR3 DNA is TGTGCCAGTAGTATAAACATCTATGGCTACACCTTC. This chain joins TRBV19 and TRBJ1-2, with D unclear. The V gene's germline CDR1 is LNHDA and CDR2 SQIVND (reference sequence). The CDR3 length is 12 residues. Trimming took off 2 bases at V and 4 bases at J, with 5 bases between the two ends.

This clone came up a few times. This chain uses TRBV2 with TRBJ1-1; D gene uncertain. Per the germline V gene, CDR1 is SNHLY and CDR2 is FYNNEI. This CDR3 is built from 14 residues. The germline V and J ends were trimmed by 2 bases and 1 base, with 8 bases remaining between them. The CDR3 DNA follows: TGTGCCAGCAGTGAAAAGCGGGGGAACACTGAAGCTTTCTTT. It is translated as CASSEKRGNTEAFF.